This entry lists 6 T cell receptor beta chains sequenced from one sample in a study of T cells in Graves' hyperthyroidism and ophthalmopathy. TCR beta CDR3 region amplification was performed from RNA transcripts. The HTBI primer set drove a first-round RT-PCR of the TCR CDR3. TCRdb fed the multiplex PCR reads into MiXCR, producing one record per CDR3 protein. The sample lists about 590,000 distinct CDR3 sequences, 15% to 18% seen once, with roughly 6.6% in the top ten. The sequenced material came from blood. The source of these receptors is a woman in her thirties with Graves' hyperthyroidism.

This chain links TRBV6-4 with TRBJ2-2, with D possibly being TRBD2 (6 bases). From germline, CDR1 is MRHNA and CDR2 SNTAGT. The CDR3 is made up of 18 amino acids. V lost 6 bases and J lost 6, with 26 bases in between. CDR3 sequence reads: CASRAQQTGGAYPGELFF. The CDR3 DNA reads TGTGCCAGCAGAGCCCAGCAGACCGGCGGGGCCTATCCCGGGGAGCTGTTTTTT.

This clonotype was found a few times. This rearrangement joins TRBV28 to TRBJ1-5; D is ambiguous. CDR1 and CDR2 (germline): MDHEN, SYDVKM. The CDR3 is 14 amino acids. V was trimmed by 3 bases and J by 4 bases, leaving 10 bases between them. Here the CDR3 DNA reads TGTGCCAGCAGTTTCAGACCTCATAATCAGCCCCAGCATTTT. Translation gives CASSFRPHNQPQHF.

This clonotype turned up a few times. The V gene is TRBV9, the J gene TRBJ1-2; D remains ambiguous. CDR3 length: 13 amino acids. CDR1 is SGDLS, CDR2 YYNGEE, per germline. V dropped 2 bases and J dropped 1 base, with 6 bases sitting between them. The CDR3 is CASSVAFNYGYTF. The CDR3 bases are TGTGCCAGCAGCGTTGCCTTTAACTATGGCTACACCTTC.

Concerning this clonotype itself: This may be a read error: a much more frequent sequence differs by one nucleotide. The chain employs TRBV28 and TRBJ2-7; 8 nucleotides line up with TRBD2. Germline V lookup: CDR1 MDHEN, CDR2 SYDVKM. CDR3 length: 15 residues. The J segment lost 1 base and the V segment lost 5 bases, leaving 7 bases of the junction unmatched. The CDR3 loop is CASSKGLVASYEQYF. The CDR3, as DNA: TGTGCCAGCAGTAAGGGACTAGTGGCTTCCTACGAGCAGTACTTC.

The chain is built from TRBV3-1 and TRBJ2-2; the D is unclear. This CDR3 has 15 amino acids. Germline CDR1 and CDR2: LGHDT and YNNKEL (reference sequence). Deletions cut 2 bases from V and 0 bases from J, with 7 bases between. The CDR3 sequence is CASSQWTANTGELFF. The CDR3, as DNA: TGTGCCAGCAGCCAATGGACGGCGAACACCGGGGAGCTGTTTTTT.

This clonotype was found many times. The chain recombines TRBV27 with TRBJ1-1; a possible D gene is TRBD1 (6 bases). V was trimmed by 5 bases and J by 0 bases, leaving 22 bases between them. CDR1 and CDR2 from the germline V gene are MNHEY and SMNVEV (reference sequence). The CDR3 consists of 18 residues. CDR3 region: CASSPMASHREVNTEAFF. The CDR3 coding sequence is TGTGCCAGCAGTCCTATGGCTTCACACAGGGAGGTGAACACTGAAGCTTTCTTT.